Here is one T cell receptor (beta chain) with its context. This sample was included in a study of control samples from healthy donors and cancer patients. The length of the CDR3 is 16 residues. Trimming took 5 bases from V and 7 from J; bases not matched to a gene: 7. The germline gives CDR1 SEHNR, CDR2 FQNEAQ (reference sequence). The method was immunoSEQ multiplex PCR; TCRdb's version includes in-frame clones alone and lacks a portion of them. The table lists about 130,000 clones, roughly 94% of them singletons. Material for sequencing was PBMCs. This receptor was taken from a man aged 55 to 70 with colorectal cancer. The chain couples TRBV7-9 to TRBJ2-2; 13 nucleotides align to TRBD2. The CDR3 loop is CASSPGLAGDGGELFF. In DNA form, the CDR3 reads TGTGCCAGCAGCCCTGGACTAGCGGGGGACGGCGGGGAGCTGTTTTTT.